Listed below are T cell receptor beta chains from one sample, sequenced in a study of human T cells and chemical hapten exposure. From the RACE reads, TCRdb called clonotypes with MiXCR, one entry per CDR3 protein. The sample lists some 350,000 distinct CDR3 sequences; approximately 6.3% were seen once. The specimen comprised whole blood, sampled in connection with sensitization to the hapten diphenylcyclopropenone (DPC). The source of these receptors is a woman younger than 35 with alopecia areata. Some clones in this sample may be carry-over from other donors' samples. CDR3s include the opening cysteine and the closing phenylalanine or tryptophan. A D gene is named only where the DNA matches it firmly. Clone size is not always given. Where it is, it says once, few, many or a class for expanded clones.

cdr3_length,d_call,j_call,clone_size,v_call,cdr3_aa,cdr3_nt
15,TRBD1,TRBJ1-1,many,TRBV18,CASSPWTGLEPEAFF,TGTGCCAGCTCTCCATGGACAGGGTTGGAACCTGAAGCTTTCTTT
16,TRBD1,TRBJ1-5,few,TRBV3-1,CASSPAGGGAGQPQHF,TGTGCCAGCAGCCCGGCTGGAGGGGGCGCGGGGCAGCCCCAGCATTTT
17,.,TRBJ2-2,.,TRBV4-2,CASSQDSPPRDTGELFF,TGTGCCAGCAGCCAGGACTCCCCGCCTCGAGACACCGGGGAGCTGTTTTTT
15,TRBD1,TRBJ2-7,many,TRBV2,CASSKTGGVSYEQYF,TGTGCCAGCAGTAAGACAGGGGGCGTCTCCTACGAGCAGTACTTC
13,TRBD1,TRBJ2-5,.,TRBV29-1,CSVGTGAQETQYF,TGCAGCGTCGGCACAGGGGCCCAAGAGACCCAGTACTTC
14,.,TRBJ1-3,many,TRBV11-2,CASSLSGSGNTIYF,TGTGCCAGCAGCTTAAGCGGTTCTGGAAACACCATATATTTT
14,.,TRBJ1-1,many,TRBV4-3,CASSQGKANTEAFF,TGCGCCAGCAGCCAAGGAAAGGCGAACACTGAAGCTTTCTTT
14,.,TRBJ2-7,once,TRBV12-3/TRBV12-4,CASSPLRGSYELYF,TGTGCCAGCAGTCCCCTCCGGGGGTCCTACGAGCTGTACTTC
16,.,TRBJ1-1,.,TRBV3-1,CASSQVAGRGNTEAFF,TGTGCCAGCAGCCAAGTGGCGGGACGGGGGAACACTGAAGCTTTCTTT
11,.,TRBJ1-2,few,TRBV24-1,CATSEGYGYTF,TGTGCCACCAGTGAGGGCTATGGCTACACCTTC
14,.,TRBJ1-2,.,TRBV7-8,CASSSGPGGYGYTF,TGTGCCAGCAGCTCGGGACCCGGCGGGTATGGCTACACCTTC
14,.,TRBJ1-1,many,TRBV12-3/TRBV12-4,CASTWGAENTEAFF,TGTGCCAGCACCTGGGGGGCGGAGAACACTGAAGCTTTCTTT
17,TRBD1,TRBJ1-1,many,TRBV4-1,CASSQTLLGQGGPEAFF,TGCGCCAGCAGCCAGACCCTCCTCGGACAGGGTGGGCCTGAAGCTTTCTTT
15,.,TRBJ1-5,few,TRBV6-6,CASSFFNRADQPQHF,TGTGCCAGCAGTTTCTTCAACAGGGCGGATCAGCCCCAGCATTTT
14,TRBD2,TRBJ2-4,few,TRBV20-1,CSAILAGLGNIQYF,TGCAGTGCTATTTTAGCGGGTTTGGGAAACATTCAGTACTTC
14,.,TRBJ1-4,few,TRBV28,CASSFAQVNEKLFF,TGTGCCAGCAGTTTCGCACAGGTCAATGAAAAACTGTTTTTT
13,.,TRBJ2-5,.,TRBV7-3,CASSWKNEETQYF,TGTGCCAGCAGCTGGAAGAACGAAGAGACCCAGTACTTC
18,TRBD1,TRBJ1-1,few,TRBV27,CASSITDRALNVNTEAFF,TGTGCCAGCAGCATCACGGACAGGGCCCTAAACGTGAACACTGAAGCTTTCTTT
12,.,TRBJ1-1,.,TRBV2,CASKDRNTEAFF,TGTGCCAGCAAGGACAGGAACACTGAAGCTTTCTTT
14,.,TRBJ1-1,many,TRBV4-1,CASSQDRTATEAFF,TGCGCCAGCAGCCAAGACAGGACGGCCACTGAAGCTTTCTTT
16,TRBD1,TRBJ2-2,.,TRBV9,CASSTRQGLGTGELFF,TGTGCCAGCAGCACCCGACAGGGTCTGGGCACCGGGGAGCTGTTTTTT
17,.,TRBJ1-5,few,TRBV21-1,CASSKGLGQGLRQPQHF,TGTGCCAGCAGCAAAGGTTTAGGACAGGGGTTAAGGCAGCCCCAGCATTTT
14,.,TRBJ1-2,few,TRBV4-3,CASSQDYGNYGYTF,TGCGCCAGCAGCCAAGACTACGGAAACTATGGCTACACCTTC
15,.,TRBJ2-5,few,TRBV6-5,CASSQGRKGGETQYF,TGTGCCAGCAGCCAAGGACGGAAAGGGGGAGAGACCCAGTACTTC
13,.,TRBJ2-3,few,TRBV7-9,CASMAGFEDTQYF,TGTGCCAGCATGGCAGGGTTTGAAGATACGCAGTATTTT
17,TRBD1,TRBJ1-5,few,TRBV6-5,CASSSTGGELSNQPQHF,TGTGCCAGCAGCTCCACAGGGGGCGAGTTAAGCAATCAGCCCCAGCATTTT
15,.,TRBJ2-5,.,TRBV27,CASSLSGGGLRTQYF,TGTGCCAGCAGTTTATCGGGGGGCGGGTTGCGGACCCAGTACTTC
13,.,TRBJ1-5,.,TRBV15,CATSRDRNQPQHF,TGTGCCACCAGCAGAGACCGAAATCAGCCCCAGCATTTT
11,.,TRBJ1-2,.,TRBV7-2,CASGTVYGYTF,TGTGCCAGTGGGACCGTCTATGGCTACACCTTC
15,.,TRBJ2-2,many,TRBV3-1,CASSFGGANTGELFF,TGTGCCAGCAGCTTCGGGGGCGCGAACACCGGGGAGCTGTTTTTT
16,TRBD2,TRBJ2-1,few,TRBV7-2,CASARPPLAGGREQFF,TGTGCCAGCGCCAGGCCCCCACTAGCGGGGGGGCGTGAGCAGTTCTTC
17,.,TRBJ1-2,.,TRBV7-9,CASSSLQGGSKRYGYTF,TGTGCCAGCAGCTCCTTACAAGGGGGGTCTAAGCGCTATGGCTACACCTTC
13,.,TRBJ1-2,.,TRBV4-1,CASSAGLNYGYTF,TGCGCCAGCAGCGCGGGGTTGAACTATGGCTACACCTTC
18,TRBD2,TRBJ2-5,.,TRBV6-5,CASSYSLAGARRQETQYF,TGTGCCAGCAGTTACTCCCTAGCGGGGGCCCGGAGGCAAGAGACCCAGTACTTC
14,TRBD1,TRBJ1-4,many,TRBV6-5,CASGQGGRSEKLFF,TGTGCCAGCGGACAGGGAGGAAGGAGTGAAAAACTGTTTTTT
15,.,TRBJ1-2,.,TRBV6-1,CASSESQGRNYGYTF,TGTGCCAGCAGTGAAAGTCAAGGCAGGAACTATGGCTACACCTTC
13,.,TRBJ1-1,.,TRBV5-5,CASSLNRDHQAFF,TGTGCCAGCAGTCTAAACCGGGACCATCAAGCTTTCTTT
17,TRBD2,TRBJ2-3,.,TRBV20-1,CSANTPGLAGTTDTQYF,TGCAGTGCAAATACTCCGGGACTAGCGGGTACCACAGATACGCAGTATTTT
13,.,TRBJ1-2,.,TRBV3-1,CASSQVGPHGYTF,TGTGCCAGCAGCCAAGTTGGCCCCCATGGCTACACCTTC
11,.,TRBJ2-3,.,TRBV12-3/TRBV12-4,CASSGADTQYF,TGTGCCAGCAGTGGGGCGGATACGCAGTATTTT
16,.,TRBJ2-3,many,TRBV12-3/TRBV12-4,CASRAAGATSTDTQYF,TGTGCCAGCAGGGCCGCAGGTGCCACTAGCACAGATACGCAGTATTTT
15,TRBD2,TRBJ2-1,few,TRBV13,CASSVRTSGGSEQFF,TGTGCCAGCAGCGTACGGACTAGCGGGGGATCAGAGCAGTTCTTC
14,.,TRBJ2-3,many,TRBV6-4,CASRMGRYTDTQYF,TGTGCCAGCAGGATGGGGAGATACACAGATACGCAGTATTTT
19,TRBD2,TRBJ2-3,.,TRBV15,CATSATLASSGGLTDTQYF,TGTGCCACCAGTGCTACCCTTGCGTCTAGCGGGGGGCTCACAGATACGCAGTATTTT
15,.,TRBJ1-2,.,TRBV7-8,CASSPDLGFGYGYTF,TGTGCCAGCAGCCCAGACTTAGGATTCGGCTATGGCTACACCTTC
13,.,TRBJ1-2,.,TRBV29-1,CSAPSGGWYGYTF,TGCAGCGCCCCATCCGGGGGATGGTATGGCTACACCTTC
16,TRBD1,TRBJ2-5,.,TRBV5-1,CASRPGMTGAKWTQYF,TGCGCCAGCAGACCTGGTATGACAGGGGCGAAGTGGACCCAGTACTTC
16,TRBD1,TRBJ1-6,many,TRBV7-2,CASKRTGGLYNSPLHF,TGTGCCAGCAAGCGAACAGGGGGATTGTATAATTCACCCCTCCACTTT
13,.,TRBJ2-7,medium-sized,TRBV2,CASSEAAGYEQYF,TGTGCCAGCAGTGAAGCCGCAGGATACGAGCAGTACTTC
17,TRBD1,TRBJ1-1,.,TRBV4-1,CASSPPRTGGEKGEAFF,TGCGCCAGCAGCCCCCCTCGGACAGGGGGAGAAAAGGGTGAAGCTTTCTTT
16,TRBD1,TRBJ1-1,.,TRBV7-9,CASSFPGTGSLAEAFF,TGTGCCAGCAGCTTCCCCGGGACAGGGTCTCTTGCTGAAGCTTTCTTT
13,TRBD1,TRBJ1-6,.,TRBV27,CASTDRANSPLHF,TGTGCCAGCACGGACAGGGCAAATTCACCCCTCCACTTT
13,.,TRBJ2-3,few,TRBV20-1,CSARDLGPDTQYF,TGCAGTGCTAGAGATCTGGGTCCGGATACGCAGTATTTT
13,.,TRBJ2-3,few,TRBV6-1,CASSEATEVSQYF,TGTGCCAGCAGTGAAGCGACCGAAGTGTCGCAGTATTTT
12,.,TRBJ1-4,many,TRBV6-5,CASSYAGEKLFF,TGTGCCAGCAGTTACGCAGGGGAAAAACTGTTTTTT
15,TRBD2,TRBJ2-7,.,TRBV10-3,CAISEATSGAYEQYF,TGTGCCATCAGTGAAGCAACTAGCGGGGCCTACGAGCAGTACTTC
17,.,TRBJ2-7,many,TRBV9,CASSVVRDRSASYEQYF,TGTGCCAGCAGCGTAGTGAGAGACAGATCAGCCTCCTACGAGCAGTACTTC